The sequence of this TCR beta chain was determined in a study of CD4 T cells in relation to SARS-CoV-2 and coronaviruses. Study background: TCR beta CDR3s were sequenced after approximately ten-day antigen culture of PBMCs. Study outcomes and limitations: In roughly 65% of donors, memory CD4+ clonotypes crossrecognized SARS-CoV-2 and at least one common cold coronavirus spike.

Produced via immunoSEQ multiplex PCR; TCRdb's table is partial and in-frame only. The repertoire holds tens of thousands of clones, 65% to 80% seen once, with approximately 13% in the top ten. This clone appeared a few times. No antigen is known for it. CD4+ T cells from unexposed donors were obtained before the COVID-19 pandemic (2011-2018). After nine to ten days of culture, CD4+ T cells were isolated. Cells permitting, SARS-CoV-2 S/N and four cold-coronavirus spikes were tested on unexposed-donor CD4+ T cells. Unmatched junction bases numbered 11, after V lost 6 bases and J lost 5 bases. Germline CDR1 and CDR2: MNHNY and SVGAGI (reference sequence). The length of the CDR3 is 15 residues.

Specimen: CD4+ T cells from PBMCs, cultured in vitro. This TCR derives from a human donor in good health. This sequence joins TRBV6-6 and TRBJ2-3; 7 bases fit TRBD2. In DNA, the CDR3 is TGTGCCAGCAGACAAGGGCCGGAGCGGGGAGATACGCAGTATTTT. Protein sequence: CASRQGPERGDTQYF.